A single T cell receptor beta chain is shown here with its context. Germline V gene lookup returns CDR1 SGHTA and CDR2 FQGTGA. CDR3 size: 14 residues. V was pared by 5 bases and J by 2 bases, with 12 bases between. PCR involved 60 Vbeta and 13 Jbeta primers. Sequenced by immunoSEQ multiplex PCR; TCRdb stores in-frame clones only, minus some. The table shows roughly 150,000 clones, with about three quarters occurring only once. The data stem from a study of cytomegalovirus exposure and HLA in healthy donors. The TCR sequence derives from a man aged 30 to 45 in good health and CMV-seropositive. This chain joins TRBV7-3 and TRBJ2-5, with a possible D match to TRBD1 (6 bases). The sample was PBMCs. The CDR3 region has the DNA TGTGCCAGCAGCCAAAGGGGGACACAAGAGACCCAGTACTTC. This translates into CASSQRGTQETQYF.